This is a list of T cell receptor beta chains from one sample in a study of shared clonotypes between healthy human individuals. Some clones are missing from TCRdb's copy, which holds only in-frame ones; the method was immunoSEQ multiplex PCR. This table has about 2.2 million clones, approximately 92% appearing once. The specimen sequenced was naive CD8+ T cells from PBMCs. Receptor source: a young man in good health. Some clones in this sample may be carry-over from other donors' samples. Both conserved end residues are part of each CDR3. The order of the fields is V gene, clone size, D gene, J gene, CDR3 protein, CDR3 DNA. A D gene is named only where the DNA matches it firmly. Clone size is shown for a subset of rows, as once, few, many or a class of expanded clone.

TRBV6-1,-,-,TRBJ2-1,CASSDGAGEQFF,TGTGCCAGCAGTGACGGGGCGGGTGAGCAGTTCTTC
TRBV27,-,-,TRBJ2-1,CASTDRGVYNEQFF,TGTGCCAGCACAGACCGGGGAGTATACAATGAGCAGTTCTTC
TRBV5-4,-,TRBD2,TRBJ2-7,CASSSSSGEGNEQYF,TGTGCCAGCAGCTCCTCTAGCGGGGAAGGGAACGAGCAGTACTTC
TRBV27,-,-,TRBJ2-1,CASRPFEEGYNEQFF,TGTGCCAGCAGGCCTTTTGAGGAGGGCTACAATGAGCAGTTCTTC
TRBV19,-,TRBD1,TRBJ1-1,CATGTGSAFF,TGTGCCACTGGGACAGGGTCGGCTTTCTTT
TRBV27,-,-,TRBJ2-7,CASSLSRESPSYEQYF,TGTGCCAGCAGTTTAAGCAGGGAATCACCCTCCTACGAGCAGTACTTC
TRBV7-6,-,-,TRBJ2-1,CASSDSSYNEQFF,TGTGCCAGCAGTGATAGCTCCTACAATGAGCAGTTCTTC
TRBV27,-,-,TRBJ2-7,CASSPLPKTEQYF,TGTGCCAGCAGTCCACTGCCAAAAACCGAGCAGTACTTC
TRBV6-1,-,-,TRBJ2-5,CASSDVGRYQETQYF,TGTGCCAGCAGTGACGTGGGACGGTACCAAGAGACCCAGTACTTC
TRBV9,-,-,TRBJ2-2,CASGALNTGELFF,TGTGCCAGCGGGGCGTTAAACACCGGGGAGCTGTTTTTT
TRBV2,-,-,TRBJ2-1,CAIIREPPYNEQFF,TGTGCCATAATCCGGGAGCCCCCCTACAATGAGCAGTTCTTC
TRBV7-2,once,TRBD2,TRBJ2-1,CASPAPLAATYNEQFF,TGTGCCAGCCCTGCCCCCCTAGCGGCAACCTACAATGAGCAGTTCTTC
TRBV5-1,once,TRBD1,TRBJ1-4,CASSFRQGTNEKLFF,TGCGCCAGCAGCTTCCGACAGGGAACTAATGAAAAACTGTTTTTT
TRBV7-8,-,-,TRBJ2-7,CASSLVAYEQYF,TGTGCCAGCAGCTTAGTGGCTTACGAGCAGTACTTC
TRBV5-8,once,-,TRBJ2-5,CASSLKRGPGQETQYF,TGTGCCAGCAGCTTGAAGAGGGGTCCGGGGCAAGAGACCCAGTACTTC
TRBV4-3,-,TRBD2,TRBJ2-1,CASSLLAGIAYNEQFF,TGCGCCAGCAGCCTGTTAGCGGGAATCGCCTACAATGAGCAGTTCTTC
TRBV10-3,-,-,TRBJ2-7,CAIRGIRAYEQYF,TGTGCCATCAGGGGCATAAGAGCCTACGAGCAGTACTTC
TRBV27,-,-,TRBJ2-3,CASSSPLRGITDTQYF,TGTGCCAGCAGTTCACCCCTCCGGGGGATCACAGATACGCAGTATTTT
TRBV4-2,-,TRBD1,TRBJ1-2,CASSLGTANYGYTF,TGTGCCAGCAGCCTCGGGACAGCTAACTATGGCTACACCTTC
TRBV11-2,-,TRBD2,TRBJ2-7,CASSFGLAASSSYEQYF,TGTGCCAGCAGCTTTGGACTAGCGGCTTCTAGCTCCTACGAGCAGTACTTC
TRBV7-3,-,-,TRBJ2-2,CASSLARANTGELFF,TGTGCCAGCAGCTTAGCCAGGGCGAACACCGGGGAGCTGTTTTTT
TRBV5-4,-,TRBD2,TRBJ2-1,CASSGTSVNEQFF,TGTGCCAGCAGCGGGACTAGCGTCAATGAGCAGTTCTTC
TRBV6-1,-,-,TRBJ2-3,CASSETRRSSTDTQYF,TGTGCCAGCAGTGAAACTCGGAGATCTAGCACAGATACGCAGTATTTT
TRBV9,-,-,TRBJ2-1,CASSVGVFNEQFF,TGTGCCAGCTCTGTGGGAGTGTTTAATGAGCAGTTCTTC
TRBV15,-,TRBD1,TRBJ2-7,CATSRDRGQLYEQYF,TGTGCCACCAGCAGAGATCGGGGACAGCTCTACGAGCAGTACTTC
TRBV28,-,TRBD1,TRBJ1-2,CASRQGGNYGYTF,TGTGCCAGCAGGCAGGGGGGTAACTATGGCTACACCTTC
TRBV6-1,once,-,TRBJ2-7,CASSERAPRDYEQYF,TGTGCCAGCAGTGAACGGGCCCCGAGGGACTACGAGCAGTACTTC
TRBV7-9,-,TRBD1,TRBJ2-5,CASSLGVRGQETQYF,TGTGCCAGCAGCTTAGGGGTCAGGGGGCAAGAGACCCAGTACTTC
TRBV5-4,-,-,TRBJ1-1,CASSSKAGNTEAFF,TGTGCCAGCAGCTCCAAGGCGGGGAACACTGAAGCTTTCTTT
TRBV15,-,-,TRBJ2-2,CATSDRLNTGELFF,TGTGCCACCAGCGACCGACTAAACACCGGGGAGCTGTTTTTT
TRBV5-1,-,-,TRBJ1-1,CASSFLEGRVGNTEAFF,TGCGCCAGCAGCTTTCTCGAGGGGCGAGTGGGAAACACTGAAGCTTTCTTT
TRBV21-1,-,-,TRBJ2-7,CASSVRGLVYEQYF,TGTGCCAGCAGCGTCAGGGGGCTTGTCTACGAGCAGTACTTC
TRBV15,few,-,TRBJ1-5,CATSIWGDQPQHF,TGTGCCACCAGCATATGGGGAGATCAGCCCCAGCATTTT
TRBV9,-,-,TRBJ2-3,CASSSWGAGDTQYF,TGTGCCAGCAGCTCCTGGGGGGCGGGAGATACGCAGTATTTT
TRBV27,-,TRBD1,TRBJ2-5,CASRDGTGPYLEQYF,TGTGCCAGCAGGGACGGGACAGGTCCCTACTTGGAGCAGTACTTC
TRBV7-2,-,TRBD2,TRBJ2-7,CASRFSGGSYEQYF,TGTGCCAGCAGATTTAGCGGGGGCTCCTACGAGCAGTACTTC
TRBV9,-,TRBD1,TRBJ2-1,CASSTRQGFYNEQFF,TGTGCCAGCAGCACCAGACAGGGGTTCTACAATGAGCAGTTCTTC
TRBV2,-,-,TRBJ1-1,CASTGGETEAFF,TGTGCCAGCACCGGGGGGGAGACTGAAGCTTTCTTT
TRBV27,-,TRBD1,TRBJ2-1,CASSSLGQGVIDEQFF,TGTGCCAGCAGTTCCCTCGGACAGGGAGTTATCGATGAGCAGTTCTTC
TRBV7-9,-,-,TRBJ2-6,CASSDSFGANVLTF,TGTGCCAGCAGCGACAGTTTTGGGGCCAACGTCCTGACTTTC
TRBV7-9,-,-,TRBJ1-4,CASSLNRGEKLFF,TGTGCCAGCAGCTTAAATCGGGGTGAAAAACTGTTTTTT
TRBV5-6,-,-,TRBJ2-3,CASSWDGGTDTQYF,TGTGCCAGCAGCTGGGACGGCGGCACAGATACGCAGTATTTT
TRBV6-5,-,TRBD1,TRBJ2-7,CASSYSTGQASYEQYF,TGTGCCAGCAGTTACTCCACGGGACAGGCCTCCTACGAGCAGTACTTC
TRBV11-3,-,TRBD2,TRBJ2-1,CASSSGLHNEQFF,TGTGCCAGCAGCTCGGGACTACACAATGAGCAGTTCTTC
TRBV27,-,TRBD2,TRBJ2-2,CASTRLREVTNTGELFF,TGTGCCAGCACCAGGTTGCGGGAGGTAACGAACACCGGGGAGCTGTTTTTT
TRBV4-3,once,-,TRBJ2-1,CASTLGPGGSNEQFF,TGCGCCAGCACCCTCGGGCCTGGAGGGTCCAATGAGCAGTTCTTC
TRBV25-1,-,-,TRBJ2-7,CASSDGGYSSYEQYF,TGTGCCAGCAGTGACGGTGGTTATAGCTCCTACGAGCAGTACTTC
TRBV6-1,-,-,TRBJ1-3,CACLDRFSGNTIYF,TGTGCCTGCCTAGACAGGTTCTCTGGAAACACCATATATTTT
TRBV9,-,-,TRBJ2-1,CASTPASYNEQFF,TGTGCCAGCACCCCGGCCTCCTACAATGAGCAGTTCTTC
TRBV19,-,-,TRBJ2-1,CASSMVRWNYNEQFF,TGTGCCAGTAGTATGGTTAGATGGAATTACAATGAGCAGTTCTTC
TRBV27,-,-,TRBJ1-2,CASSLFPGTRNYGYTF,TGTGCCAGCAGTTTATTCCCCGGGACACGCAACTATGGCTACACCTTC